The 29 T cell receptor beta chains below were found in one sample sequenced in a study of T cells in Graves' hyperthyroidism and ophthalmopathy. Template material for amplifying TCR beta CDR3 regions consisted of RNA transcripts. First-round RT-PCR of the TCR CDR3 relied on the HTBI primer set. Using its own MiXCR run on the multiplex PCR reads, TCRdb lists one record per CDR3 protein. The sample has about 840,000 distinct CDR3 sequences; around 38% are singletons. The sample consisted of blood. The receptors derive from a man between 18 and 35 years old with Graves' hyperthyroidism.

V gene TRBV7-9 combines with J gene TRBJ2-7; weak D call: TRBD2 (5 bases). The CDR3 is 13 residues long. In germline, CDR1 is SEHNR, CDR2 FQNEAQ (reference sequence). V lost 4 bases, J lost 3 bases, and 10 bases lay in between. CDR3 DNA sequence: TGTGCCAGCAGCTGTAATGACTACTACGAGCAGTACTTC. This encodes CASSCNDYYEQYF.

The chain links TRBV12-3 or TRBV12-4 to TRBJ1-2; maybe TRBD1 (5 bases). The V gene lost 5 bases and the J gene lost 10 bases, with 14 bases spanning the gap. This CDR3 is 12 amino acids long. CDR3 loop: CASSPNRRDYTF. In DNA, the CDR3 is TGTGCCAGCAGTCCAAACAGGAGGGACTACACCTTC.

J is TRBJ2-7 and V is TRBV6-5; possible D gene TRBD2, 6 bases. CDR1 and CDR2 from the germline V gene are MNHEY and SVGAGI. V was cut by 5 bases and J by 7 bases, with 21 bases left in between. The CDR3 extends over 15 amino acids. In nucleotides, the CDR3 is TGTGCCAGCAGTACGGGACTTTTCGAAGCGGATGAGCAGTACTTC. It yields the protein CASSTGLFEADEQYF.

The chain couples TRBV10-3 to TRBJ1-5, with a weak D call TRBD1 (5 bases). The length of the CDR3 is 14 residues. Germline-derived CDR1 and CDR2 are ENHRY and SYGVKD. V lost 5 bases and J lost 14, with 22 bases in between. As DNA, the CDR3 is TGTGCCATCAGTACAACCGGGACGGGATCCTACGAGCATTTT. Its protein product is CAISTTGTGSYEHF.

This clonotype was counted only a few times. V gene TRBV20-1 combines with J gene TRBJ1-2, with unresolved D. The CDR3 loop spans 12 amino acids. CDR1 is DFQATT, CDR2 SNEGSKA, per germline (reference sequence). The V and J ends lost 5 bases and 4 bases respectively, with 11 bases between them. CDR3 in DNA: TGCAGTGCTCTTAAGGGATTCTATGGCTACACCTTC. It translates to CSALKGFYGYTF.

This clonotype came up a few times. In nucleotides, the CDR3 is TGTGCCAGCAGTCACACAGGGGGCAACTATGGCTACACCTTC. This translates into CASSHTGGNYGYTF. The chain carries TRBV7-9 and TRBJ1-2; 9 positions agree with TRBD1. The junction had 4 bases not matched to a gene; V was cut back by 6 bases and J by 2 bases. CDR3 length: 14 residues. Germline V CDR1 and CDR2: SEHNR, FQNEAQ (reference sequence).

Concerning this clonotype: The junction departs from germline at one end; a sequencing error may be responsible. Here the CDR3 reads CASNVAGLTEAFF. In DNA form, the CDR3 reads TGTGCCAGCAACGTAGCTGGCCTTACTGAAGCTTTCTTT. V and J are TRBV9 and TRBJ1-1; D remains unclear. The CDR3 length is 13 residues. The germline V gene encodes CDR1 SGDLS and CDR2 YYNGEE.

This chain connects TRBV7-2 to TRBJ2-5, with a weak D call TRBD2 (5 bases). The CDR3 is made up of 15 amino acids. Germline V gene lookup returns CDR1 SGHTA and CDR2 FQGNSA. Deletions cut 5 bases from V and 5 bases from J, with 18 bases between. In DNA form, the CDR3 reads TGTGCCAGCAGCAGAAGCCCCCTGAGGGTGGAGACCCAGTACTTC. It translates to CASSRSPLRVETQYF. Full variable domain (outside the CDR3, taken from reference TRBV7-2 and TRBJ2-5): GAGVSQSPSNKVTEKGKDVELRCDPISGHTALYWYRQSLGQGLEFLIYFQGNSAPDKSGLPSDRFSAERTGGSVSTLTIQRTQQEDSAVYLCASSRSPLRVETQYFGPGTRLLVL.

The genes are TRBV28 and TRBJ2-7; the D is unclear. This CDR3 is built from 12 residues. From germline, CDR1 is MDHEN and CDR2 SYDVKM. V shed 6 bases and J shed 1 base, with 7 bases lying between them. For the CDR3, the DNA is TGTGCCAGCAGGGATTGGTCCTACGAGCAGTACTTC. Translation gives CASRDWSYEQYF.

At least ten counts were recorded for this clonotype. The chain is built from TRBV29-1 and TRBJ2-7; TRBD1 agrees at 7 bases. From germline, CDR1 is SQVTM and CDR2 ANQGSEA. The CDR3 covers 12 residues. The J segment lost 1 base and the V segment lost 6 bases, leaving 3 bases of the junction unmatched. Written as DNA, the CDR3 is TGCAGCGTGGGGACAGATTCCTACGAGCAGTACTTC. Its translation: CSVGTDSYEQYF.

The V and J genes are TRBV7-9 and TRBJ1-6, with D unclear. The germline V gene encodes CDR1 SEHNR and CDR2 FQNEAQ (reference sequence). The germline V and J ends were trimmed by 4 bases and 5 bases, with 9 bases remaining between them. The length of the CDR3 is 14 residues. The DNA of the CDR3 is TGTGCCAGCAGCTCAGTCGCGGATAATTCACCCCTCCACTTT. As protein: CASSSVADNSPLHF. Combining the CDR3 with reference TRBV7-9 and TRBJ1-6 gives the whole variable domain DTGVSQNPRHKITKRGQNVTFRCDPISEHNRLYWYRQTLGQGPEFLTYFQNEAQLEKSRLLSDRFSAERPKGSFSTLEIQRTEQGDSAMYLCASSSVADNSPLHFGNGTRLTVT.

V usage is TRBV25-1 and J usage is TRBJ2-1, with TRBD1 as a possible D gene (5 bases). From germline, CDR1 is MGHDK and CDR2 SYGVNS. The CDR3 is 15 amino acids. V dropped 1 base and J dropped 2 bases, with 9 bases sitting between them. CDR3 DNA: TGTGCCAGCAGTGAATTTCAGGACACCTACAATGAGCAGTTCTTC. This codes for CASSEFQDTYNEQFF.

CDR3 DNA: TGTGCCAGCAGCTTGTTTAACATTATGAACACTGAAGCTTTCTTT. It translates to CASSLFNIMNTEAFF. The chain recombines TRBV5-6 with TRBJ1-1; D gene uncertain. With 1 base removed from V and 0 bases from J, the gap between germline ends came to 10 bases. This CDR3 comprises 15 residues. Germline V CDR1 and CDR2: SGHDT, YYEEEE. Full variable domain (rest looked up from reference TRBV5-6 and TRBJ1-1): DAGVTQSPTHLIKTRGQQVTLRCSPKSGHDTVSWYQQALGQGPQFIFQYYEEEERQRGNFPDRFSGHQFPNYSSELNVNALLLGDSALYLCASSLFNIMNTEAFFGQGTRLTVV.

V is TRBV7-2 and J is TRBJ2-5, with 11 bases matching TRBD2. CDR1 is SGHTA, CDR2 FQGNSA, per germline. This CDR3 spans 18 amino acids. V gave up 3 bases and J gave up 5 bases; unmatched junction bases: 14. The CDR3 nucleotides read TGTGCCAGCAGCTTGCAACATTTAGCGGGAGGGTTCCATGAGACCCAGTACTTC. It is translated as CASSLQHLAGGFHETQYF.

The chain carries TRBV7-3 and TRBJ2-7, with a weak D call TRBD1 (5 bases). Per germline, CDR1 SGHTA and CDR2 FQGTGA. This CDR3 has 14 residues. V gave up 3 bases and J gave up 2 bases, with 11 bases separating them. This CDR3 is CASSLEHRPYEQYF. In DNA, the CDR3 is TGTGCCAGCAGCTTGGAGCACAGGCCCTACGAGCAGTACTTC.

The chain combines TRBV9 with TRBJ2-2; TRBD2 agrees at 8 bases. Looked up from germline, CDR1 is SGDLS and CDR2 is YYNGEE. The CDR3 totals 16 residues. The V and J ends lost 1 base and 6 bases, in that order; junction bases with no gene match: 8. This chain's CDR3 is CASSVLSGRTAGELFF. The CDR3 nucleotides read TGTGCCAGCAGCGTACTGAGCGGGAGAACGGCCGGGGAGCTGTTTTTT.

V usage is TRBV7-9 and J usage is TRBJ2-7; a weak D match, TRBD1 (5 bases). V lost 4 bases and J 3 bases, leaving 16 bases between the germline ends. Germline CDR1 reads SEHNR; CDR2 reads FQNEAQ (reference sequence). The CDR3 has 15 amino acids. CDR3 nucleotides: TGTGCCAGCAGCTGGGTGGGTGACAGCGTCTACGAGCAGTACTTC. The encoded protein is CASSWVGDSVYEQYF.

The chain combines TRBV29-1 with TRBJ2-7, with D perhaps matching TRBD2 (6 bases). V lost 4 bases and J lost 7, with 17 bases in between. CDR1 and CDR2 (germline): SQVTM, ANQGSEA. The CDR3 is 13 amino acids. In DNA, the CDR3 is TGCAGCGTTGTTACGGCGGCGGAGGGGGAGCAGTACTTC. Protein sequence: CSVVTAAEGEQYF.

V is TRBV10-3 and J is TRBJ2-7, with D possibly being TRBD2 (6 bases). The CDR3 is 11 amino acids. Germline CDR1 and CDR2: ENHRY and SYGVKD. Trimming cost V 10 bases and J 2 bases, with 9 bases left between them. In DNA, the CDR3 is TGTGCCACCGGGACTCCCTACGAGCAGTACTTC. Its protein is CATGTPYEQYF.

As for this clonotype: An end of the junction does not agree with germline; a read error may underlie this. The V call is TRBV7-2, the J call TRBJ2-6; TRBD1 is a possible D gene (6 bases). Germline V gene sequence: CDR1 SGHTA, CDR2 FQGNSA. This CDR3 contains 18 residues. This CDR3 is CASSLTRGGATGANVLTF. DNA of the CDR3: TGCGCCAGCAGCTTAACCAGGGGTGGGGCCACTGGGGCCAACGTCCTGACTTTC.

Worth noting for this clonotype: This sequence may be a read error, since a much larger clone differs from it by one base. The chain couples TRBV10-1 to TRBJ2-2; possibly TRBD1 or TRBD2 for D (5 bases each). Germline CDR1 reads WNHNN; CDR2 reads SYGVQD (reference sequence). The CDR3 is 13 residues long. CDR3 sequence: CASRGENTGEPFF. CDR3 nucleotide sequence: TGCGCCAGCAGGGGGGAGAACACCGGGGAGCCGTTTTTT.

This clonotype has a handful of counts. This chain connects TRBV7-9 to TRBJ2-2; weak D call: TRBD2 (5 bases). This CDR3 has 16 residues. The germline CDR1 and CDR2 sequences are SEHNR and FQNEAQ (reference sequence). The germline V and J ends were trimmed by 0 bases and 4 bases, with 12 bases remaining between them. In nucleotides, the CDR3 is TGTGCCAGCAGCTTAGCGTCCGAGGGCCCCACCGGGGAGCTGTTTTTT. It yields the protein CASSLASEGPTGELFF.

On this clonotype: One end of the junction fails to match germline, which may point to a read error. The chain combines TRBV4-1 with TRBJ2-5; the match to TRBD2 covers 8 bases. The germline CDR1 and CDR2 sequences are MGHRA and YSYEKL. This CDR3 is 16 amino acids long. CDR3: CARSQGGGAGEETQYF. The DNA for the CDR3 is TGCGCCAGGAGCCAAGGCGGGGGAGCGGGGGAAGAGACCCAGTACTTC.

This clonotype has a count of ten or more. This chain links TRBV29-1 with TRBJ2-2; D may match TRBD1 or TRBD2 (5 bases each). Trimming took off 6 bases at V and 5 bases at J, with 13 bases between the two ends. Germline-derived CDR1 and CDR2 are SQVTM and ANQGSEA. The CDR3 sequence is 13 residues long. The CDR3 coding sequence is TGCAGCGTCGAGGGGTCAGGGACCGGGGAGCTGTTTTTT. Protein product: CSVEGSGTGELFF.

This clonotype occurred many times. The chain employs TRBV2 and TRBJ2-2, with unresolved D. The germline V and J ends were trimmed by 0 bases and 5 bases, with 7 bases remaining between them. CDR1 and CDR2 from the germline V gene are SNHLY and FYNNEI. CDR3 length: 14 residues. The CDR3 region is CASSEAWVTGELFF. CDR3 nucleotides: TGTGCCAGCAGTGAAGCGTGGGTGACCGGGGAGCTGTTTTTT.

The chain couples TRBV20-1 to TRBJ2-5; a weak D match, TRBD1 (5 bases). The V gene lost 3 bases and the J gene lost 9 bases, with 14 bases spanning the gap. Germline CDR1 DFQATT, CDR2 SNEGSKA (reference sequence). The CDR3 has 12 residues. CDR3 amino acids: CSASRAKQPQYF. The CDR3 DNA is TGCAGTGCTAGCAGGGCGAAACAGCCCCAGTACTTC.

V usage is TRBV7-6 and J usage is TRBJ2-7, with D possibly matching TRBD2 (5 bases). Trimming pared 4 bases from V and 2 bases from J, leaving 15 bases between. The germline V gene has CDR1 SGHVS and CDR2 FNYEAQ. CDR3 length: 15 amino acids. The chain's CDR3 is CASSWASDSPYEQYF. The CDR3 DNA reads as TGTGCCAGCAGCTGGGCCTCGGACTCGCCCTACGAGCAGTACTTC.

This clonotype was seen a handful of times. The chain combines TRBV6-7 with TRBJ1-5; D uncertain. TRBV6-7 counts as an open reading frame of uncertain function. The CDR3 totals 14 residues. CDR3 loop: CARTDWECNQPQHF. The CDR3 DNA sequence: TGTGCACGCACGGACTGGGAATGCAATCAGCCCCAGCATTTT.

The table lists this clonotype with a few counts. Here the CDR3 DNA reads TGTGCCAGCAGCCTTTCACTAGCGGGACGGGCATGGGAGCAGTACTTC. Translation gives CASSLSLAGRAWEQYF. The chain is built from TRBV2 and TRBJ2-7, with 10 positions matching TRBD2. V lost 6 bases to trimming and J lost 7 bases; unmatched junction nucleotides: 15. The CDR3 length is 16 residues. Germline V CDR1 and CDR2: SNHLY, FYNNEI.